The 18 T cell receptor beta chains in this list originate from one sample, sequenced in a study of T cell changes during pregnancy in multiple sclerosis. Repertoires were generated with immunoSEQ multiplex PCR, while TCRdb's copy carries only in-frame clones and drops some. The sample includes roughly 80,000 clones, about 92% of them seen just once. The sample in question was peripheral blood, obtained before pregnancy. Receptors originate from a female donor with multiple sclerosis, enrolled in a pregnancy study.

This sequence joins TRBV18 and TRBJ2-1; TRBD2 is a possible D gene (6 bases). The CDR3 has 16 residues. Trimming pared 2 bases from V and 0 bases from J, leaving 11 bases between. Germline CDR1 KGHSH, CDR2 LQKENI. The CDR3 DNA sequence: TGTGCCAGCTCACCAGAAAGCGGGTTCTCCTACAATGAGCAGTTCTTC. Amino acids: CASSPESGFSYNEQFF. The variable domain in full, with the rest retrieved from reference TRBV18 and TRBJ2-1, is NAGVMQNPRHLVRRRGQEARLRCSPMKGHSHVYWYRQLPEEGLKFMVYLQKENIIDESGMPKERFSAEFPKEGPSILRIQQVVRGDSAAYFCASSPESGFSYNEQFFGPGTRLTVL.

CDR3: CASSSFDTIYF. The CDR3 nucleotides are TGTGCCAGCAGCTCCTTTGACACCATATATTTT. The chain joins TRBV7-9 to TRBJ1-3; no reliable D call. CDR3 length equals 11 residues. CDR1 and CDR2 (germline): SEHNR, FQNEAQ (reference sequence). V lost 4 bases, J lost 8 bases, and 6 bases lay in between. Full variable domain (remainder filled in from reference TRBV7-9 and TRBJ1-3): DTGVSQNPRHKITKRGQNVTFRCDPISEHNRLYWYRQTLGQGPEFLTYFQNEAQLEKSRLLSDRFSAERPKGSFSTLEIQRTEQGDSAMYLCASSSFDTIYFGEGSWLTVV.

The gene calls are TRBV13 and TRBJ1-2; 10 bases map to TRBD1. This CDR3 comprises 15 residues. V trimming: 3 bases; J trimming: 3 bases; junction bases outside the gene matches: 4. In germline, CDR1 is PRHDT, CDR2 FYEKMQ (reference sequence). CDR3: CASSFWTGGDYGYTF. DNA of the CDR3: TGTGCCAGCAGCTTCTGGACAGGGGGGGACTATGGCTACACCTTC.

The rearrangement uses TRBV5-1 and TRBJ2-3; TRBD1 aligns across 9 bases. The V gene end was trimmed by 0 bases and the J gene end by 1 base; junction bases not matched to a gene: 6. This CDR3 contains 17 residues. Germline CDR1 reads SGHRS; CDR2 reads YFSETQ. In nucleotides, the CDR3 is TGCGCCAGCAGCTTGGCCCTGAGGACAGGGGGCACAGATACGCAGTATTTT. Translated, it gives CASSLALRTGGTDTQYF.

The rearrangement joins TRBV5-1 to TRBJ2-1, with a weak D call TRBD1 (5 bases). Trimming shortened V by 5 bases and J by 6 bases, and 9 bases separated the two germline ends. The CDR3 runs 12 residues. Germline CDR1 and CDR2: SGHRS and YFSETQ. CDR3 amino acids: CASRGDSNEQFF. The CDR3 DNA reads as TGCGCCAGCAGGGGTGACAGCAATGAGCAGTTCTTC.

The chain couples TRBV6-5 to TRBJ1-1; TRBD1 matches at 9 bases. The CDR3 has 15 residues. Trimming removed 4 bases from V and 2 bases from J; junction bases left unmatched: 5. Germline values: CDR1 MNHEY, CDR2 SVGAGI. The CDR3 sequence is CASSSGQGGNTEAFF. The CDR3 DNA is TGTGCCAGCAGTTCGGGACAGGGTGGAAACACTGAAGCTTTCTTT.

The chain uses TRBV2 and TRBJ2-5; TRBD2 matches at 7 bases. V gave up 6 bases and J gave up 5 bases; unmatched junction bases: 21. This CDR3 has 18 residues. Germline V CDR1 and CDR2: SNHLY, FYNNEI. CDR3 region: CASRRHFPGTNNEETQYF. CDR3 DNA sequence: TGTGCCAGCAGGCGTCACTTTCCCGGGACTAATAACGAGGAGACCCAGTACTTC.

This chain joins TRBV7-2 and TRBJ2-7; 9 nucleotides agree with TRBD2. Germline CDR1 and CDR2: SGHTA and FQGNSA. J gave up 0 bases and V 2 bases, and 2 bases lay outside the gene matches. This CDR3 has 15 residues. This CDR3 reads CASSLLAGSSYEQYF. The CDR3 DNA is TGTGCCAGCAGCTTACTAGCGGGGTCCTCCTACGAGCAGTACTTC.

The V call is TRBV19, the J call TRBJ2-5; 7 bases agree with TRBD2. CDR1 and CDR2 from the germline V gene are LNHDA and SQIVND (reference sequence). Trimming removed 5 bases from V and 5 bases from J; junction bases left unmatched: 20. This CDR3 contains 18 residues. Here the CDR3 reads CASSWTSGLGGPKETQYF. The CDR3 coding sequence is TGTGCCAGTAGTTGGACTAGTGGCTTGGGTGGCCCGAAGGAGACCCAGTACTTC.

The genes are TRBV6-1 and TRBJ2-1; 9 bases map to TRBD1. The CDR3 extends over 14 amino acids. V lost 4 bases and J lost 4; bases outside the gene matches: 2. The germline CDR1 and CDR2 sequences are MNHNS and SASEGT. The CDR3, as DNA: TGTGCCAGCAGTGGGGGGACAGGGTACAATGAGCAGTTCTTC. Its protein product is CASSGGTGYNEQFF.

The CDR3 loop is CASSFEGGGETQYF. In DNA, the CDR3 is TGTGCCAGCAGTTTTGAAGGTGGCGGAGAGACCCAGTACTTC. V is TRBV28 and J is TRBJ2-5; D uncertain. Trimming removed 3 bases from V and 4 bases from J, with 12 bases in between. The CDR3 length is 14 residues. Germline CDR1 reads MDHEN; CDR2 reads SYDVKM.

V gene TRBV6-1 combines with J gene TRBJ1-5, with 9 bases matching TRBD1. V shed 8 bases, J shed 5 bases, and the junction held 4 bases outside the gene matches. CDR3 length equals 13 residues. In germline, CDR1 is MNHNS, CDR2 SASEGT. This CDR3 is CASEGQGYQPQHF. CDR3 coding DNA: TGTGCCAGCGAGGGACAGGGATATCAGCCCCAGCATTTT.

The chain links TRBV7-9 to TRBJ2-7, with TRBD1 as a possible D gene (6 bases). This CDR3 is 16 amino acids long. Deletions cut 4 bases from V and 0 bases from J, with 16 bases between. From germline, CDR1 is SEHNR and CDR2 FQNEAQ (reference sequence). CDR3 DNA sequence: TGTGCCAGCAGCTCGCGACCGACAGGAAGCTCCTACGAGCAGTACTTC. It translates to CASSSRPTGSSYEQYF.

The chain combines TRBV28 with TRBJ1-1, with a weak D call TRBD1 (6 bases). V lost 3 bases, J lost 6 bases, and 17 bases lay in between. The CDR3 extends over 15 amino acids. From germline, CDR1 is MDHEN and CDR2 SYDVKM. The CDR3 spells CASSFSLPQGSEAFF. The CDR3 region has the DNA TGTGCCAGCAGTTTTTCCCTCCCACAGGGCTCTGAAGCTTTCTTT.

The CDR3 here is CASSLNSGRGTDTQYF. In DNA, the CDR3 is TGCGCCAGCAGCTTGAACAGCGGGAGAGGGACAGATACGCAGTATTTT. The rearrangement uses TRBV5-1 and TRBJ2-3; TRBD2 aligns across 8 bases. The V gene's germline CDR1 is SGHRS and CDR2 YFSETQ. The CDR3 has 16 amino acids. The trim removed 1 base at V and 3 bases at J, leaving 7 bases unmatched.

This chain uses TRBV5-1 with TRBJ1-1, with 9 positions matching TRBD1. V shed 4 bases, J shed 11 bases, and the junction held 12 bases outside the gene matches. The CDR3 extends over 14 amino acids. Germline V gives CDR1 SGHRS, CDR2 YFSETQ. CDR3 coding DNA: TGCGCCAGCAGCCTTCCGGGACAGGGTGGGGAGGCTTTCTTT. Translating gives CASSLPGQGGEAFF.

The V and J genes are TRBV11-1 and TRBJ2-1, with 12 bases matching TRBD2. The CDR3 covers 16 residues. Trimming removed 2 bases from V and 7 bases from J; junction bases left unmatched: 6. CDR1 is SGHAT, CDR2 FQDESV, per germline (reference sequence). The CDR3, as DNA: TGTGCCAGCAGCTTAAGAAAAACTAGCGGGGGGAATGAGCAGTTCTTC. This codes for CASSLRKTSGGNEQFF.

The rearrangement joins TRBV4-2 to TRBJ1-5; D might be TRBD1 (6 bases). Per the germline V gene, CDR1 is LGHNA and CDR2 is YNFKEQ. The CDR3 sequence is 17 residues long. V was trimmed by 0 bases and J by 4 bases, leaving 16 bases between them. The CDR3 sequence is CASSQEGPGTPNQPQHF. For the CDR3, the DNA is TGTGCCAGCAGCCAAGAGGGGCCCGGGACACCGAATCAGCCCCAGCATTTT.